This section outlines one TCR beta chain sequence together with its context. What it binds is not known. This record comes from a study of identical twins. The donors were all healthy and Caucasian. Trimming removed 0 bases from V and 2 bases from J, with 12 bases in between. CDR3 length: 16 amino acids. Germline V gene data show CDR1 as LGHDT and CDR2 as YNNKEL (reference sequence). Regarding the study as a whole: Conclusions leaned on cross-sectional statistical analysis and did not track the same donors over time.

TCRdb fed the 5' RACE reads into MiXCR, producing one record per CDR3 protein. Among 200,000 to 300,000 distinct CDR3 sequences listed, over 9.5% were seen once. Sequencing input: memory T cells sorted from blood. The V and J genes are TRBV3-1 and TRBJ2-3; D remains unclear. This receptor was taken from a man aged 45 to 65 in good health. Here the CDR3 reads CASSQDMEYDTDTQYF. Here the CDR3 DNA reads TGTGCCAGCAGCCAAGATATGGAATACGACACAGATACGCAGTATTTT.